This T cell receptor delta chain was profiled in a study of gamma-delta chains in newborns, infants, children. The CDR3 length is 20 residues. Germline loops: CDR1 GEAIGNYY, CDR2 EKD. In the case of this clone: An end of the junction differs from the germline gene, which may be a read error.

TCRdb processed the reads again with the CATT caller. The table lists more than 9,000 delta-chain clones, approximately 9.1% of them singletons. The source is a child who was a newborn, infant or young child, either healthy, febrile or measles-vaccinated (not recorded which). The chain is built from TRDV2 and TRDJ3, with 12 bases aligning to TRDD3. The sample taken for sequencing was blood. CDR3 in amino acids: CACDIVLGDTISCDTRQMFF. The CDR3 DNA sequence: TGTGCCTGTGACATCGTACTGGGGGATACTATTTCCTGTGACACCCGACAGATGTTTTTC.